The 22 T cell receptor beta chains in this list originate from one sample, sequenced in a study of response to subunit inactivated influenza vaccine. TCRdb called the RT-PCR reads again in MiXCR, with one record for every CDR3 protein. The sample shows over 150,000 distinct CDR3 sequences, about 15% of them seen only once. Specimen: CD8+ T cells sorted from PBMCs, collected more than 4 days after vaccination. The source of these receptors is a man over 45 who received an inactivated influenza vaccine.

This clonotype was recorded many times. CDR3 amino acids: CASSLGSNNSPLHF. The DNA of the CDR3 is TGTGCCAGCAGTTTAGGCAGCAATAATTCACCCCTCCACTTT. V gene TRBV12-3 or TRBV12-4 combines with J gene TRBJ1-6; D call uncertain. Trimming left V 1 base short and J 5 bases short, with 6 bases between. CDR3 length equals 14 residues.

The chain recombines TRBV6-5 with TRBJ2-2; no reliable D call. This CDR3 region has 14 residues. Trimming took 0 bases from V and 4 from J, leaving 6 bases between them. The V gene's germline CDR1 is MNHEY and CDR2 SVGAGI. CDR3 nucleotide sequence: TGTGCCAGCAGTTACTCCAGCCTCACCGGGGAGCTGTTTTTT. The encoded protein is CASSYSSLTGELFF.

V gene TRBV20-1 combines with J gene TRBJ1-2; D unresolved. The CDR3 loop spans 15 amino acids. V lost 3 bases, J lost 0 bases, and 14 bases lay in between. CDR1 is DFQATT, CDR2 SNEGSKA, per germline (reference sequence). DNA of the CDR3: TGCAGTGCTAGGTTGCCATCGCAGCCTAACTATGGCTACACCTTC. It codes for CSARLPSQPNYGYTF.

This chain connects TRBV12-3 or TRBV12-4 to TRBJ2-1; 9 bases line up with TRBD1. V lost 4 bases to trimming and J lost 8 bases; unmatched junction nucleotides: 12. The CDR3 totals 16 residues. In DNA form, the CDR3 reads TGTGCCAGCAGTTGGCCCGGACAGGGGAGGCACGATGAGCAGTTCTTC. It yields the protein CASSWPGQGRHDEQFF.

This chain connects TRBV15 to TRBJ1-5; TRBD1 is a possible D gene (5 bases). Germline-derived CDR1 and CDR2 are LNHNV and YYDKDF (reference sequence). The CDR3 totals 13 residues. The germline V and J ends were trimmed by 8 bases and 0 bases, with 8 bases remaining between them. CDR3 protein: CATAGGSNQPQHF. Written as DNA, the CDR3 is TGTGCCACCGCCGGGGGTAGCAATCAGCCCCAGCATTTT. The full variable domain, completed using reference TRBV15 and TRBJ1-5, is DAMVIQNPRYQVTQFGKPVTLSCSQTLNHNVMYWYQQKSSQAPKLLFHYYDKDFNNEADTPDNFQSRRPNTSFCFLDIRSPGLGDTAMYLCATAGGSNQPQHFGDGTRLSIL.

The count of this clonotype is one. The chain carries TRBV7-9 and TRBJ2-7, with 8 bases matching TRBD2. J was trimmed by 6 bases and V by 2 bases; bases with no gene match: 9. The CDR3 spans 15 residues. Per the germline V gene, CDR1 is SEHNR and CDR2 is FQNEAQ (reference sequence). CDR3 nucleotides: TGTGCCAGCAGCTTACCGGGACTAGTCGGTATCGAGCAGTACTTC. Its protein is CASSLPGLVGIEQYF.

This clonotype showed up just a few times. The chain is built from TRBV20-1 and TRBJ2-5; D is perhaps TRBD1 (6 bases). V lost 5 bases to trimming and J lost 3 bases, with 13 bases between them. Germline V gives CDR1 DFQATT, CDR2 SNEGSKA (reference sequence). There are 13 residues in the CDR3. DNA for the CDR3: TGCAGTGCTTCGGGGTGGACAGAAGAGACCCAGTACTTC. Translated: CSASGWTEETQYF.

This clonotype has just a few counts. This rearrangement joins TRBV9 to TRBJ2-3; tentative D call: TRBD2 (6 bases). Looked up from germline, CDR1 is SGDLS and CDR2 is YYNGEE. Deletions cut 3 bases from V and 1 base from J, with 12 bases between. This CDR3 has 15 amino acids. CDR3 loop: CASSASWGGTDTQYF. The CDR3 nucleotides are TGTGCCAGCAGCGCGAGCTGGGGGGGCACAGATACGCAGTATTTT.

The rearrangement joins TRBV2 to TRBJ2-1, with a possible D match to TRBD2 (6 bases). The CDR3 sequence is 13 residues long. Germline V gene data show CDR1 as SNHLY and CDR2 as FYNNEI. V was pared by 7 bases and J by 8 bases, with 15 bases between. The CDR3 loop is CASIGGGLDEQFF. The CDR3 coding sequence is TGTGCCAGCATCGGGGGAGGTCTCGATGAGCAGTTCTTC.

This clonotype was seen more than once but under ten times. The V gene is TRBV24-1, the J gene TRBJ1-2; tentative D call: TRBD1 (6 bases). Germline V lookup: CDR1 KGHDR, CDR2 SFDVKD. CDR3 size: 13 residues. Trimming took off 2 bases at V and 6 bases at J, with 9 bases between the two ends. CDR3 protein: CATSDWDTDGYTF. The CDR3 DNA is TGTGCCACCAGTGATTGGGACACTGATGGCTACACCTTC.

This clonotype was seen only a few times. The V and J genes are TRBV7-9 and TRBJ2-1; no clear D. Germline CDR1 SEHNR, CDR2 FQNEAQ (reference sequence). The CDR3 spans 14 residues. Deletions cut 3 bases from V and 4 bases from J, with 10 bases between. CDR3 protein: CASSFRLSYNEQFF. CDR3 DNA: TGTGCCAGCAGCTTCCGTCTAAGTTACAATGAGCAGTTCTTC.

This clonotype was counted a few times. The V call is TRBV4-2, the J call TRBJ1-1; D remains ambiguous. Germline CDR1 reads LGHNA; CDR2 reads YNFKEQ. Trimming stripped 8 bases from V and 4 bases from J, with 20 bases between. CDR3 length equals 15 residues. DNA for the CDR3: TGTGCCAGCTGTTGGGCAGCTGGTGAGGGCACTGAAGCTTTCTTT. It translates to CASCWAAGEGTEAFF.

The V gene is TRBV9, the J gene TRBJ2-5, with TRBD2 as a possible D gene (6 bases). The CDR3 runs to 14 residues. V lost 3 bases and J lost 7, with 16 bases in between. Germline loops: CDR1 SGDLS, CDR2 YYNGEE. This chain's CDR3 is CASSGGLAAGTQYF. CDR3 sequence (DNA): TGTGCCAGCAGCGGGGGACTCGCGGCGGGGACCCAGTACTTC. Combining the CDR3 with reference TRBV9 and TRBJ2-5 gives the whole variable domain DSGVTQTPKHLITATGQRVTLRCSPRSGDLSVYWYQQSLDQGLQFLIQYYNGEERAKGNILERFSAQQFPDLHSELNLSSLELGDSALYFCASSGGLAAGTQYFGPGTRLLVL.

This clonotype has only a few counts. The rearrangement uses TRBV25-1 and TRBJ2-7, with 9 bases matching TRBD1. Germline assignment: CDR1 MGHDK and CDR2 SYGVNS. J was trimmed by 2 bases and V by 3 bases; bases with no gene match: 11. This CDR3 has 17 residues. The DNA for the CDR3 is TGTGCCAGCAGTGAGGAGTTGGTGGGACAGGGTACCTACGAGCAGTACTTC. Its protein is CASSEELVGQGTYEQYF.

As concerns this clonotype: One end of the junction does not line up with germline, which may come from a read error. The chain joins TRBV6-2 or TRBV6-3 to TRBJ2-7; 7 nucleotides line up with TRBD1. The germline V gene has CDR1 MNHEY and CDR2 SVGEGT. The CDR3 sequence is 15 residues long. CDR3 bases: TGTGCCATCAGTTACTCTGACGGGACAGCCTACGAGCAGTACTTC. It is translated as CAISYSDGTAYEQYF.

A few counts support this clonotype. J is TRBJ1-2 and V is TRBV6-1, with D unclear. Looked up from germline, CDR1 is MNHNS and CDR2 is SASEGT. The V and J ends lost 10 bases and 4 bases respectively, with 10 bases between them. The CDR3 runs to 11 residues. The CDR3 reads CATHPSYGYTF. In DNA form, the CDR3 reads TGTGCCACGCATCCCTCCTATGGCTACACCTTC.

This clonotype was found a few times. The chain combines TRBV3-1 with TRBJ2-3; D call uncertain. Germline V gene sequence: CDR1 LGHDT, CDR2 YNNKEL (reference sequence). V was trimmed by 1 base and J by 3 bases, leaving 5 bases between them. CDR3 length: 13 amino acids. The CDR3 bases are TGTGCCAGCAGCCAAGTCCAGACAGATACGCAGTATTTT. Encoded protein: CASSQVQTDTQYF.

The sample holds a few counts of this clonotype. The rearrangement uses TRBV28 and TRBJ2-7; D unresolved. Per germline, CDR1 MDHEN and CDR2 SYDVKM. Between the trimmed V and J ends, which lost 3 bases and 4 bases, there was a span of 13 bases. The CDR3 consists of 14 residues. The CDR3, as DNA: TGTGCCAGCAGTTTTCCAGGTCTTTTATACGAGCAGTACTTC. Its protein product is CASSFPGLLYEQYF.

This clonotype was counted many times. The V call is TRBV4-1, the J call TRBJ2-1, with TRBD2 as a possible D gene (5 bases). Germline-derived CDR1 and CDR2 are MGHRA and YSYEKL. CDR3 length: 13 amino acids. Trimming shortened V by 0 bases and J by 10 bases, and 10 bases separated the two germline ends. The CDR3 sequence: CASSQEHGGEQFF. The CDR3 DNA sequence: TGCGCCAGCAGCCAAGAGCATGGCGGGGAGCAGTTCTTC.

This clonotype has just a few counts. V is TRBV6-5 and J is TRBJ2-1; 7 bases fit TRBD2. The CDR3 runs 17 residues. Germline CDR1 is MNHEY and CDR2 is SVGAGI. The V segment lost 0 bases and the J segment 4 bases; nucleotides outside the gene matches: 9. The CDR3: CASSYSGLAEEYNEQFF. The CDR3, as DNA: TGTGCCAGCAGTTACTCCGGCCTAGCGGAGGAGTACAATGAGCAGTTCTTC.

This clonotype showed up just a few times. The rearrangement joins TRBV20-1 to TRBJ2-1; 9 bases map to TRBD2. The CDR3 spans 15 residues. Germline V gene sequence: CDR1 DFQATT, CDR2 SNEGSKA (reference sequence). With V trimmed by 3 bases and J by 10 bases, 13 bases remained unmatched. CDR3 sequence (DNA): TGCAGTGCTAGGTTTCCAGCGGGAGGTCGGGGGGAGCAGTTCTTC. It translates to CSARFPAGGRGEQFF.

J is TRBJ1-1 and V is TRBV4-1, with TRBD1 matching over 7 bases. Germline V gene data show CDR1 as MGHRA and CDR2 as YSYEKL. The CDR3 consists of 14 residues. The ends lost 4 bases at V and 3 bases at J; junction bases unmatched: 5. Here the CDR3 reads CASSPRDSYTEAFF. CDR3 nucleotide sequence: TGCGCCAGCAGCCCCCGGGACAGTTACACTGAAGCTTTCTTT.